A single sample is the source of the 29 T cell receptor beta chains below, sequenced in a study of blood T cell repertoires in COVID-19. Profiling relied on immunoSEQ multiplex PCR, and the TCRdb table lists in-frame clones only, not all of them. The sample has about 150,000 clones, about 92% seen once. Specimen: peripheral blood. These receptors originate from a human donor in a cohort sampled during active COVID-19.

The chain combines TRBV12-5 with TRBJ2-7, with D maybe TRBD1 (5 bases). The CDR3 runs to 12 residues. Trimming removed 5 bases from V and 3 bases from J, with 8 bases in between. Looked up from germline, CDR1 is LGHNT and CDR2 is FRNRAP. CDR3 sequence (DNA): TGTGCTAGTGGTAGAGACAGCTACGAGCAGTACTTC. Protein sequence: CASGRDSYEQYF.

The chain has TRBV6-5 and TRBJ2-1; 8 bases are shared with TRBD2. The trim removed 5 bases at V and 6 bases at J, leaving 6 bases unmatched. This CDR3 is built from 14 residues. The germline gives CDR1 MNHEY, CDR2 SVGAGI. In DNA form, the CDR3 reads TGTGCCAGCAGTCGGACTAGCCCCTCCAATGAGCAGTTCTTC. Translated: CASSRTSPSNEQFF.

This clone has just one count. CDR3 DNA: TGTGCCAGCAGCCAAGAGCCTTGGCAGGGGGCGTTAGGCTACACCTTC. Translated, it gives CASSQEPWQGALGYTF. The V gene is TRBV3-1 (or the pseudogene TRBV3-2), the J gene TRBJ1-2; 8 bases map to TRBD1. Germline V gene lookup returns CDR1 LGHDT and CDR2 YNNKEL (reference sequence). The CDR3 is 16 amino acids. Trimming at V came to 0 bases and at J to 8 bases, leaving 11 bases not matched to a gene.

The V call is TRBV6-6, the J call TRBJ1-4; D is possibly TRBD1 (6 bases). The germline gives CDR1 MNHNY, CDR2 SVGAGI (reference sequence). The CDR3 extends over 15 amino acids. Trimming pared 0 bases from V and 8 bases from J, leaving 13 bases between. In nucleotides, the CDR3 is TGTGCCAGCAGTTACTCCGAGGGGGTTGGGGAAAAACTGTTTTTT. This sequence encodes CASSYSEGVGEKLFF.

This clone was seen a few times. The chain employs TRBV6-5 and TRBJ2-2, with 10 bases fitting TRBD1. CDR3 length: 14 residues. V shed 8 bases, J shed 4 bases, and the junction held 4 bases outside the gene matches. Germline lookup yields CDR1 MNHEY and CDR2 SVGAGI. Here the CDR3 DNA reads TGTGCCAGCGGGACAGGGGTGGGCACCGGGGAGCTGTTTTTT. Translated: CASGTGVGTGELFF.

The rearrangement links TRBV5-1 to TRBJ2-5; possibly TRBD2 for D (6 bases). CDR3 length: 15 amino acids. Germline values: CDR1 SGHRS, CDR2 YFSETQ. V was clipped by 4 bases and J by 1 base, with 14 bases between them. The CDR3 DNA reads TGCGCCAGCAGCCCTTTGACGGGGGTCCAAGAGACCCAGTACTTC. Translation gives CASSPLTGVQETQYF.

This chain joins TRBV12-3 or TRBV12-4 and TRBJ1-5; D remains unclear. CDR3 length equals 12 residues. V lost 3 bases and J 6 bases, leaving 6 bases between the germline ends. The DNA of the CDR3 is TGTGCCAGCAGTTTCTTAGTTCAGCCCCAGCATTTT. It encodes CASSFLVQPQHF.

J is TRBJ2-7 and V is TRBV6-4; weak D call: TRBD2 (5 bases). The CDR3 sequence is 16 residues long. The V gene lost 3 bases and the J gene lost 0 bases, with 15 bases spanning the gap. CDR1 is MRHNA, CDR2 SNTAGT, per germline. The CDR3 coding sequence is TGTGCCAGCAGTGATTCCCGAGCGGTAAGCTCCTACGAGCAGTACTTC. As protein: CASSDSRAVSSYEQYF.

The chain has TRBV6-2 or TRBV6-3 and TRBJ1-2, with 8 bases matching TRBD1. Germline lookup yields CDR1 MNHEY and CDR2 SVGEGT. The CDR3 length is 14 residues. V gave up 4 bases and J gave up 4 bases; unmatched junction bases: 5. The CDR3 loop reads CASSLQGDGYGYTF. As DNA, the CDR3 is TGTGCCAGCAGTTTACAGGGGGATGGCTATGGCTACACCTTC.

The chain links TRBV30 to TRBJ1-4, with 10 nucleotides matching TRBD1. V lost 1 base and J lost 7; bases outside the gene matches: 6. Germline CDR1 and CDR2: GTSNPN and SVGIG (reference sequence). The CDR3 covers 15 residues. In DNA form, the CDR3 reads TGTGCCTGGAGTGGAAGACAGGGGGCGTCTGAAAAACTGTTTTTT. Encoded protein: CAWSGRQGASEKLFF.

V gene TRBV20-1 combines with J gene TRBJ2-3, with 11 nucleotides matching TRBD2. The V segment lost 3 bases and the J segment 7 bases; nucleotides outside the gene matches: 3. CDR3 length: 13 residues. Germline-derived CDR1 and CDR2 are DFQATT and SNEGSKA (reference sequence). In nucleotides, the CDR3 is TGCAGTGCTAGTACTAGCGGGGGATATACGCAGTATTTT. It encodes CSASTSGGYTQYF.

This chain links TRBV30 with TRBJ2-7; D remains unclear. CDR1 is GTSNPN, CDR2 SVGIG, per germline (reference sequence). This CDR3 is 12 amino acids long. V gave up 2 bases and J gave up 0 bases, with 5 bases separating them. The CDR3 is CAWSSISYEQYF. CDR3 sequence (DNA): TGTGCCTGGAGTTCCATCTCCTACGAGCAGTACTTC.

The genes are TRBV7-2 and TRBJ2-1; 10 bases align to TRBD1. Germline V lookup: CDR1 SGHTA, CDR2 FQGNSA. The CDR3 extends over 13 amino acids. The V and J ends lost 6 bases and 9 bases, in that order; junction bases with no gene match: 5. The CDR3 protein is CASSGQGGSEQFF. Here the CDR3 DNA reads TGTGCCAGCAGTGGACAGGGGGGATCTGAGCAGTTCTTC.

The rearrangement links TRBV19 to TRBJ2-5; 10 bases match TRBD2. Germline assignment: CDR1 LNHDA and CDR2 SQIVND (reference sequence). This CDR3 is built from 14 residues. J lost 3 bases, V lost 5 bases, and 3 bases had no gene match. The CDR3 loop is CASSDTSGEETQYF. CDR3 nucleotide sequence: TGTGCCAGTAGTGATACTAGCGGGGAAGAGACCCAGTACTTC.

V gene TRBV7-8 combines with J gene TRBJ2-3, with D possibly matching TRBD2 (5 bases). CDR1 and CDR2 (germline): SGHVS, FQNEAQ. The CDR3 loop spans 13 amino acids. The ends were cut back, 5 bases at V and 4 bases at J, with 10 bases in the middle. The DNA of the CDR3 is TGTGCCAGCAGCCCGGGGATCCCAGATACGCAGTATTTT. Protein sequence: CASSPGIPDTQYF.

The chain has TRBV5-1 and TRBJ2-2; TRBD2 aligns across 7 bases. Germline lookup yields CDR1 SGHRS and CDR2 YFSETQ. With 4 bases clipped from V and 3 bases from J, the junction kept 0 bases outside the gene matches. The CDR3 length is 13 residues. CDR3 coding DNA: TGCGCCAGCAGCGCGGGGGACACCGGGGAGCTGTTTTTT. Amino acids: CASSAGDTGELFF.

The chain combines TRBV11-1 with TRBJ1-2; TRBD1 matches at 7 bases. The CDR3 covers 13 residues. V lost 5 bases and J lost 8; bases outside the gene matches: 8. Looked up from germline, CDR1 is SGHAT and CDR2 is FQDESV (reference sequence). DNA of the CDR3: TGTGCCAGCAGCCGACAGGGCCAGGGGGGCTACACCTTC. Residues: CASSRQGQGGYTF. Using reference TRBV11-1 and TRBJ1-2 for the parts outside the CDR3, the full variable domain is EAEVAQSPRYKITEKSQAVAFWCDPISGHATLYWYRQILGQGPELLVQFQDESVVDDSQLPKDRFSAERLKGVDSTLKIQPAELGDSAMYLCASSRQGQGGYTFGSGTRLTVV.

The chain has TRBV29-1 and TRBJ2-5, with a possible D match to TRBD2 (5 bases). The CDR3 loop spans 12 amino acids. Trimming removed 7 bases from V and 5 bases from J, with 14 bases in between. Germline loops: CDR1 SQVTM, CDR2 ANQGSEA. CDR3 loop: CSAGLYSETQYF. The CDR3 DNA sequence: TGCAGCGCAGGACTGTATAGCGAGACCCAGTACTTC.

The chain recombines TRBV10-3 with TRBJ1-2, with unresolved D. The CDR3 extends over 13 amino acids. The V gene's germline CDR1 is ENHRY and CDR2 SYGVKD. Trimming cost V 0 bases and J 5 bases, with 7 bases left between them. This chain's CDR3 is CAISESLEYGYTF. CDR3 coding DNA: TGTGCCATCAGTGAGTCGCTAGAGTATGGCTACACCTTC.

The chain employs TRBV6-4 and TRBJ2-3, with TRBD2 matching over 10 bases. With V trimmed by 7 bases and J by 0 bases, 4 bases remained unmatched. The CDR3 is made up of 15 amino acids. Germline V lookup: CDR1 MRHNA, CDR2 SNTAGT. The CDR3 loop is CASKKRGGSTDTQYF. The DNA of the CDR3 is TGTGCCAGCAAGAAGCGGGGGGGAAGCACAGATACGCAGTATTTT.

The CDR3, as DNA: TGCGCCAGCAGCCTTGAGACAGGGGGAAACACCGGGGAGCTGTTTTTT. Protein product: CASSLETGGNTGELFF. The rearrangement links TRBV5-1 to TRBJ2-2, with 9 positions matching TRBD1. J gave up 2 bases and V 4 bases, and 6 bases lay outside the gene matches. This CDR3 region has 16 residues. Germline values: CDR1 SGHRS, CDR2 YFSETQ.

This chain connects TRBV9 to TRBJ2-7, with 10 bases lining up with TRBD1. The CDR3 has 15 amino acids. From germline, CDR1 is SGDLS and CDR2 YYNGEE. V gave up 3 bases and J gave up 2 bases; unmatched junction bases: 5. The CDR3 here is CASSASGTGAYEQYF. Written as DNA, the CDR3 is TGTGCCAGCAGCGCCTCCGGGACAGGGGCCTACGAGCAGTACTTC.

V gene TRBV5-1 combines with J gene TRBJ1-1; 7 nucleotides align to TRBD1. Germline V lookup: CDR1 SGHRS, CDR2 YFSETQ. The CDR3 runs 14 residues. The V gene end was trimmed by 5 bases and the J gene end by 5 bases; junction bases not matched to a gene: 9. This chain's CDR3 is CASRGWTGRTEAFF. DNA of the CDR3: TGCGCCAGCAGAGGTTGGACAGGCAGGACTGAAGCTTTCTTT.

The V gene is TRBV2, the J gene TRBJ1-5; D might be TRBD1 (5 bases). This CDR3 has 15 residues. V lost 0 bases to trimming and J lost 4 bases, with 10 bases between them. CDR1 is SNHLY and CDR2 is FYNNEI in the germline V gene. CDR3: CASSEARGGNQPQHF. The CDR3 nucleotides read TGTGCCAGCAGTGAAGCTAGGGGAGGGAATCAGCCCCAGCATTTT. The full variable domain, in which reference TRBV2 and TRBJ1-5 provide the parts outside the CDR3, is EPEVTQTPSHQVTQMGQEVILRCVPISNHLYFYWYRQILGQKVEFLVSFYNNEISEKSEIFDDQFSVERPDGSNFTLKIRSTKLEDSAMYFCASSEARGGNQPQHFGDGTRLSIL.

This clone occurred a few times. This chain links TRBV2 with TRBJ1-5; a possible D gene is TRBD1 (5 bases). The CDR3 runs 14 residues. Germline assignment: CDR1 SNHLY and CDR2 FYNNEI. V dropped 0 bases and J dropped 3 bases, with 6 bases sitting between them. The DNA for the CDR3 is TGTGCCAGCAGTGAAGCAGGGGCCAATCAGCCCCAGCATTTT. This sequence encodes CASSEAGANQPQHF.

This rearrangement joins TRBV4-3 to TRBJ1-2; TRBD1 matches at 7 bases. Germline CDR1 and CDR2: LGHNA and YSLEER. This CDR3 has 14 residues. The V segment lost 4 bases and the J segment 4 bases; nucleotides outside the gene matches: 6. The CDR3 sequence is CASSPMTGTYGYTF. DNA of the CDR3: TGCGCCAGCAGCCCGATGACAGGGACCTATGGCTACACCTTC.

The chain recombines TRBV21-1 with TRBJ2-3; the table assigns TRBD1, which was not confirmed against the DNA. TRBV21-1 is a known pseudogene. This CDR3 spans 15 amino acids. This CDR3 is CASSKQGSRSDTQYF. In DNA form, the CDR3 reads TGTGCCAGCAGCAAACAGGGATCCCGGTCAGATACGCAGTATTTT.

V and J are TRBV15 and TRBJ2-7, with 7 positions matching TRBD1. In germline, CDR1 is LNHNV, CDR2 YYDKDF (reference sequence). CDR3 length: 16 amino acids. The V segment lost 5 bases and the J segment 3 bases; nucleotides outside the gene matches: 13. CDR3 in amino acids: CATSGQTGRRVYEQYF. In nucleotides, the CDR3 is TGTGCCACCAGCGGACAGACAGGGCGCCGGGTCTACGAGCAGTACTTC. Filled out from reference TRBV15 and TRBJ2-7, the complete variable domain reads DAMVIQNPRYQVTQFGKPVTLSCSQTLNHNVMYWYQQKSSQAPKLLFHYYDKDFNNEADTPDNFQSRRPNTSFCFLDIRSPGLGDTAMYLCATSGQTGRRVYEQYFGPGTRLTVT.

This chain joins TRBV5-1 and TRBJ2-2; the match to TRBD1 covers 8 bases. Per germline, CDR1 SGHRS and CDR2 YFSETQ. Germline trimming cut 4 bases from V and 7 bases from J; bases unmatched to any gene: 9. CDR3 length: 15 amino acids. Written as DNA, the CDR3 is TGCGCCAGCAGCGGGGACAGGCCAACCCACGGGGAGCTGTTTTTT. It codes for CASSGDRPTHGELFF. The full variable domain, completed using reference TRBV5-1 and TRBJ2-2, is KAGVTQTPRYLIKTRGQQVTLSCSPISGHRSVSWYQQTPGQGLQFLFEYFSETQRNKGNFPGRFSGRQFSNSRSEMNVSTLELGDSALYLCASSGDRPTHGELFFGEGSRLTVL.